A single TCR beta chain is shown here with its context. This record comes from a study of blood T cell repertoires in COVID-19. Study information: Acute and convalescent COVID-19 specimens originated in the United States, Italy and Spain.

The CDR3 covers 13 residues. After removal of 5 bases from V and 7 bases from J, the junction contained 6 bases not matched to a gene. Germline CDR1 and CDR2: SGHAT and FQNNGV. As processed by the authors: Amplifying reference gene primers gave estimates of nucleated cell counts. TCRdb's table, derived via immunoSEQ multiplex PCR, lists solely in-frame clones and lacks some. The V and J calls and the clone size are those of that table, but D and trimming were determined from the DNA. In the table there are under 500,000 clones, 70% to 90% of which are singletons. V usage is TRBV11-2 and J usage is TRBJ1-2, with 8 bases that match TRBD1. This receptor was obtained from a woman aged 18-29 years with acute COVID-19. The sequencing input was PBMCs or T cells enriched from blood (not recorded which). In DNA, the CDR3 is TGTGCCAGCAGCGCTGACAGGGGACCTGGCTACACCTTC. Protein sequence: CASSADRGPGYTF. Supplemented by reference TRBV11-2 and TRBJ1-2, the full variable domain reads EAGVAQSPRYKIIEKRQSVAFWCNPISGHATLYWYQQILGQGPKLLIQFQNNGVVDDSQLPKDRFSAERLKGVDSTLKIQPAKLEDSAVYLCASSADRGPGYTFGSGTRLTVV.